The present entry profiles one T cell receptor (beta chain) with its context. The antigen this receptor binds is unknown. It has no much larger one-base neighbor in the sample; base qualities were not kept. This record comes from a study of tumor-infiltrating lymphocytes in primary liver carcinoma (dated by TCRdb to about 2017). Study-level background: Of the five patients (three men and two women, aged 30 to 69 years), four had hepatocellular carcinoma and one had combined HCC and intrahepatic cholangiocarcinoma. The tumors of the five patients were staged as T1-T3 N0M0, with maximum diameters ranging from roughly 4 to 10 cm. Roughly 3.65 to 8 million productive TCRbeta reads were obtained per sample, and no significant difference in read depth was found between tissue types. The study combined TCRbeta repertoire sequencing, expression microarrays and whole-exome sequencing across five regions of each liver tumor, with adjacent normal tissue and blood. A total of 35 or so specimens from 5 patients underwent TCRbeta repertoire sequencing, comprising around 25 tumor regions, 5 adjacent noncancerous liver tissues and 5 peripheral blood samples. The roughly 25 tumor region samples were profiled with Agilent mRNA microarrays so that TCRbeta repertoire diversity could be related to the local molecular phenotype. Repertoires from technical replicates were highly reproducible, with mean shared-clone rates about 0.91 and correlation coefficients above 0.98. Beyond this particular receptor, the publication reports: Comparison of CD4+ and CD8+ T cell repertoires was precluded by the use of bulk unsorted samples. The study included only five or six patients, and the authors note findings should be validated in a larger study. Because sequencing covered only the TCR beta chain and unpaired alpha chains were not captured, true repertoire diversity is likely underestimated. Repertoire overlap was higher between tumor regions (mean roughly 35%) than tumor-adjacent (roughly 17%) or tumor-blood (approximately 15%) pairs, consistent with antigen-driven expansion. Compared with blood, tumors had a significantly larger share of the repertoire taken up by the top 250 clones (p = 0.039). Only about 7.5-25% of top clones were found in all five regions of a tumor, suggesting spatial heterogeneity of tumor-infiltrating T cells.

Using a constant-region primer and ProtoScript II reverse transcriptase, TCRbeta-specific cDNA was reverse-transcribed from roughly 500 ng total RNA. TCRbeta libraries were built with three nested multiplex PCR rounds, a slightly modified ARM-PCR procedure. A final 25-cycle PCR with Deep VentR polymerase added sample barcodes and Illumina adapters. Before sequencing, amplicons of 200-500 bp were purified from gel using a QIAquick gel extraction kit. An Illumina HiSeq 2500 was used to sequence the TCRbeta amplicons, generating 250-bp paired-end reads. The study's processing was this. Quality trimming of reads was performed with Trimmomatic v0.33, and paired reads were merged with FLASH v1.2.11 so that full CDR3 sequences could be recovered. V, D and J germline segments were assigned to the rearranged TCRbeta sequences by MiGEC v1.2.1b. Clonotype statistics and Shannon-Wiener diversity indices were calculated with VDJtools v1.0.0. Except for diversity analysis, only the 250 most abundant clonotypes of each sample were used in subsequent analyses to reduce sampling bias. In-frame beta chains were kept once TCRdb had trimmed the public reads at Q25 with fastp and called clones with MiXCR. When rows share a CDR3 protein, they turn into one entry using the most common DNA and genes. These V and J calls rely on TCRdb rather than the paper's analysis. The sample includes 20,000 to 25,000 distinct CDR3 sequences, with 75% to 80% observed a single time. Together, the top ten hold about 40% of the sample.

Total RNA and DNA were co-extracted from approximately 20-30 mg of bulk tissue with the AllPrep DNA/RNA mini kit, without cell sorting. Between late 2015 and early 2016, roughly five patients in China with histopathologically diagnosed primary liver carcinoma had surgical resection. Patients had chronic HBV infection and were treatment-naive at sampling. Each tumor was sampled at five spatially separated regions: the tumor centre plus the superior, inferior, left-lateral and right-lateral poles. Histology showed that every tumor sample contained more than 80% viable tumor cells. Fresh tumor and adjacent tissue pieces were bisected, with one half stored in RNAlater at -80 degrees C and the other half sent for histology. Sequencing used liver tumor tissue from sampling region 1. What this sample's cell subset or site label stands for: tumor region T1, superior pole. This clonotype originated in a woman in her thirties with primary liver carcinoma and hepatitis B virus infection.

The CDR3 amino acid sequence is: CASSLTPSGRFYEQYF. The nucleotide sequence reads as follows: TGTGCCAGCAGCTTAACACCTAGCGGGCGCTTCTACGAGCAGTACTTC. The rearranged chain carries TRBV11-2 and TRBJ2-7, with 8 central nucleotides matching TRBD2. From a lookup of the germline V gene, CDR1 and CDR2 are SGHAT and FQNNGV. The CDR3 holds 16 amino acids from the cysteine to the phenylalanine. Of all the DNA, just the CDR3 is kept, 48 bases in frame from base 1. Trimming removed 2 bases from V and 3 bases from J; the gene matches leave 9 bases unexplained.